This T cell receptor beta chain was documented in a study of a mutant IDH1 vaccine in newly diagnosed glioma. Study details: Previous care, which was radiotherapy, temozolomide, or both, most often involved both.

Measured with immunoSEQ multiplex PCR; TCRdb has only the in-frame clones, and not every one. The sample carries approximately 32,000 clones, about 92% recorded once. As to this clone: Antigen specificity is unknown.

Germline V gene sequence: CDR1 SGHDN, CDR2 FVKESK. Between the trimmed V and J ends, which lost 3 bases and 2 bases, there was a span of 12 bases. This CDR3 spans 15 amino acids. The time point here: week 47, end of study. Alongside topical imiquimod, each dose of vaccine comprised 300 ug of mutant IDH1 20-mer peptide. General observations from the study: Around 93% of patients showed vaccine-induced immune responses across multiple MHC alleles. Any relationship between pseudoprogression and changes in top peripheral T cell clonotypes seemed absent.

The clonotype was recovered from a man aged 40-50 years with glioma. The rearrangement joins TRBV14 to TRBJ2-3; no clear D. This specimen was PBMCs, taken from a glioma patient whose treatment included an IDH1 peptide vaccine. This CDR3 reads CASSQVQVYTDTQYF. In DNA, the CDR3 is TGTGCCAGCAGCCAGGTCCAAGTTTACACAGATACGCAGTATTTT.